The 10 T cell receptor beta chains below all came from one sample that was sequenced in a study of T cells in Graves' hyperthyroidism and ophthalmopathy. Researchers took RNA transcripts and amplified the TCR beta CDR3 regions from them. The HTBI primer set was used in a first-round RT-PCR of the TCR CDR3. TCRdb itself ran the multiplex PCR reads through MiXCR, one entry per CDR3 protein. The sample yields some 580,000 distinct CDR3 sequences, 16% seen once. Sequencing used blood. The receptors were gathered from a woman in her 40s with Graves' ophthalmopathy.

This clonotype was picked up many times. In DNA, the CDR3 is TGTGCCAGCACCCCGGGACAGATCAATCAGCCCCAGCATTTT. Translation gives CASTPGQINQPQHF. The chain recombines TRBV12-3 or TRBV12-4 with TRBJ1-5; 7 nucleotides line up with TRBD1. The CDR3 length is 14 residues. V gave up 7 bases and J gave up 3 bases; unmatched junction bases: 6.

Here the CDR3 DNA reads TGTGCCAGCAGTTTGTGGGTAACTAATGAAAAACTGTTTTTT. Encoded protein: CASSLWVTNEKLFF. The rearrangement uses TRBV28 and TRBJ1-4; D call uncertain. The V end was cut by 3 bases, the J end by 1 base, with 6 bases between. The CDR3 extends over 14 amino acids. From germline, CDR1 is MDHEN and CDR2 SYDVKM.

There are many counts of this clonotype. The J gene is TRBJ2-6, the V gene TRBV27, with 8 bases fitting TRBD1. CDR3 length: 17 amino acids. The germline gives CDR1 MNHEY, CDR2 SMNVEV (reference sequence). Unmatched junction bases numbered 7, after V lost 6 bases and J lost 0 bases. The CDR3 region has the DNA TGTGCCAGCAGGCCGGGACAGGCGAGCTCTGGGGCCAACGTCCTGACTTTC. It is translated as CASRPGQASSGANVLTF.

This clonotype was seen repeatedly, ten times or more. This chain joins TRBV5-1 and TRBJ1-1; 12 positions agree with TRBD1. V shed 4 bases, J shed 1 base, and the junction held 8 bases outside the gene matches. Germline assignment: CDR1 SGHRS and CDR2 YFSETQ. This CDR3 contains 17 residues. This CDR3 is CASSPGTGGSANTEAFF. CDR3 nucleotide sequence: TGCGCCAGCAGCCCGGGGACAGGGGGCTCCGCGAACACTGAAGCTTTCTTT.

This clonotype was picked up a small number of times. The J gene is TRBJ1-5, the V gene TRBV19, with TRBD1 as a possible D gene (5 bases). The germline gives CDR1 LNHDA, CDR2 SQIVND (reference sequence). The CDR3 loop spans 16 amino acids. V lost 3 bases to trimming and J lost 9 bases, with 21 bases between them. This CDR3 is CASSITGTGIAAPQHF. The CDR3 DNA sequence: TGTGCCAGTAGTATTACCGGGACCGGGATCGCTGCGCCCCAGCATTTT.

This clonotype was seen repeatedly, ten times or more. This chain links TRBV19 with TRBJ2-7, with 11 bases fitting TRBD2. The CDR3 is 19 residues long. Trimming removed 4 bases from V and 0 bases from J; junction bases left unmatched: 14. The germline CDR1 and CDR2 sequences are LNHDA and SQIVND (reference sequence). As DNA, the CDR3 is TGTGCCAGTAGTAGAACGGGACTAGCGGAATCACTGAACTCCTACGAGCAGTACTTC. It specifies CASSRTGLAESLNSYEQYF.

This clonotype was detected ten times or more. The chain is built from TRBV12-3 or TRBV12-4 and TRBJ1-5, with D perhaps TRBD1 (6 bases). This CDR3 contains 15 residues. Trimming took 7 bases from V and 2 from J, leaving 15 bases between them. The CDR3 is CASTTGQLGNQPQHF. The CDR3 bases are TGTGCCAGCACAACAGGACAGTTGGGCAATCAGCCCCAGCATTTT.

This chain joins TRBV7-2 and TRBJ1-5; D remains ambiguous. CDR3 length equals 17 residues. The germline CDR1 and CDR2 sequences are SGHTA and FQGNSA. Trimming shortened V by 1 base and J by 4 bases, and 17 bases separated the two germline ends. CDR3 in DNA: TGTGCCAGCAGCTTAGACGCCTTGGTCACCCAGAATCAGCCCCAGCATTTT. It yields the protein CASSLDALVTQNQPQHF. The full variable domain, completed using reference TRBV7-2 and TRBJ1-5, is GAGVSQSPSNKVTEKGKDVELRCDPISGHTALYWYRQSLGQGLEFLIYFQGNSAPDKSGLPSDRFSAERTGGSVSTLTIQRTQQEDSAVYLCASSLDALVTQNQPQHFGDGTRLSIL.

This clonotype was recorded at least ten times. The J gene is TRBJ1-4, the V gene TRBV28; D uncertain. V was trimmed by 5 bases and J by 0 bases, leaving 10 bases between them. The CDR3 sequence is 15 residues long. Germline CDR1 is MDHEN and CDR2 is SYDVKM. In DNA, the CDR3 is TGTGCCAGCAGTATAGGTGGAGCAACTAATGAAAAACTGTTTTTT. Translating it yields CASSIGGATNEKLFF.

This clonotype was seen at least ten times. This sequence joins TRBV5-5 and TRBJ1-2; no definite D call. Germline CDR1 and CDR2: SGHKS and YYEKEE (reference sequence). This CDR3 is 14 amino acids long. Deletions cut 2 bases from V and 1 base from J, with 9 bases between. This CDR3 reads CASSLGHDNYGYTF. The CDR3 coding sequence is TGTGCCAGCAGCTTAGGGCATGATAACTATGGCTACACCTTC.